This TCR beta chain was captured in a study of OX40 agonist ivuxolimab in advanced cancers. Study findings and constraints: With doses of 0.1 to 3.0 mg/kg, CD4+ and CD8+ blood T cells had undergone clonal expansion by week 6. More expanded clones were seen, on average, in CD8+ T cells than in CD4+.

Excluded were patients having autoimmune disease history or systemic immunosuppression. Trimming removed 4 bases from V and 3 bases from J, with 4 bases in between. Germline assignment: CDR1 SNHLY and CDR2 FYNNEI. The CDR3 totals 11 residues. Comment on this clone: As yet, its antigen is unknown.

The repertoire was sequenced with immunoSEQ multiplex PCR; TCRdb's copy has only in-frame clones and lacks some. The repertoire consists of over 20,000 clones, with approximately 80% occurring once and the leading ten covering 18%. The sample consisted of CD4+ or CD8+ T cells sorted from blood, taken in a trial of the OX40 agonist ivuxolimab. This TCR came from an adult with an advanced solid tumor such as melanoma, head and neck, liver or kidney cancer. V usage is TRBV2 and J usage is TRBJ2-7; D not certain. CDR3 sequence reads: CASSVGYEQYF. CDR3 DNA: TGTGCCAGCAGTGTAGGCTACGAGCAGTACTTC.